This T cell receptor beta chain was captured by sequencing in a study of CD8 T cells in Susac syndrome. The CDR3 extends over 12 amino acids. Deletions cut 7 bases from V and 1 base from J, with 7 bases between. Germline V gene data show CDR1 as KGHDR and CDR2 as SFDVKD. When the RNA was reverse transcribed, random hexamers were used with an input of roughly 0.45 to 1 ug. MiXCR, applied by TCRdb to the immunoSEQ multiplex PCR reads, yields one record per CDR3 protein. Of 140,000 to 150,000 distinct CDR3 sequences listed, approximately 94% are singletons. This clonotype is a singleton in its sample. Source material: CD4+ T cells from PBMCs. The V call is TRBV24-1, the J call TRBJ2-7; maybe TRBD1 (6 bases). This sequence originates from a human donor in good health. The CDR3 protein is CATSQGSYEQYF. The CDR3 DNA follows: TGTGCCACCAGCCAGGGGTCCTACGAGCAGTACTTC.